This passage covers 26 T cell receptor beta chains from one sample sequenced in a study of T cells in localized non-small cell lung cancer. This table comes from immunoSEQ multiplex PCR, and its TCRdb copy is limited to in-frame clones, with some not included. The data hold 60,000 or so clones, with roughly 76% observed a single time. Material: PBMCs, obtained before any cancer treatment. The receptor set was obtained from a man aged 40-75 years with stage II lung adenocarcinoma.

This clone turned up a few times. J is TRBJ2-7 and V is TRBV4-1; D uncertain. With 0 bases removed from V and 3 bases from J, the gap between germline ends came to 9 bases. The CDR3 spans 14 residues. The germline V gene encodes CDR1 MGHRA and CDR2 YSYEKL. The CDR3 spells CASSQEVNYYEQYF. The CDR3 DNA sequence: TGCGCCAGCAGCCAAGAGGTTAATTACTACGAGCAGTACTTC.

The chain recombines TRBV4-2 with TRBJ2-3; D not certain. This CDR3 spans 16 amino acids. Trimming took off 1 base at V and 2 bases at J, with 13 bases between the two ends. Germline V CDR1 and CDR2: LGHNA, YNFKEQ. The CDR3 is CASSQGLMASTDTQYF. In DNA, the CDR3 is TGTGCCAGCAGCCAAGGACTCATGGCGTCCACAGATACGCAGTATTTT.

The CDR3 sequence: CASRSPGLGTDTQYF. CDR3 DNA: TGTGCCAGCAGGTCCCCGGGACTTGGCACAGATACGCAGTATTTT. The chain joins TRBV27 to TRBJ2-3; TRBD2 might be the D (6 bases). The CDR3 length is 15 residues. Deletions cut 6 bases from V and 1 base from J, with 14 bases between. Germline CDR1 is MNHEY and CDR2 is SMNVEV (reference sequence).

The gene calls are TRBV6-5 and TRBJ2-7; 7 bases are shared with TRBD2. The CDR3 sequence is 15 residues long. J gave up 6 bases and V 6 bases, and 14 bases lay outside the gene matches. Germline CDR1 is MNHEY and CDR2 is SVGAGI. CDR3 nucleotides: TGTGCCAGCAGCCCCCTAGCGGCGGAGGGAAGCGAGCAGTACTTC. It yields the protein CASSPLAAEGSEQYF.

The chain has TRBV10-3 and TRBJ1-2, with TRBD1 as a possible D gene (5 bases). Germline values: CDR1 ENHRY, CDR2 SYGVKD. Trimming pared 3 bases from V and 8 bases from J, leaving 7 bases between. The length of the CDR3 is 11 residues. The CDR3 nucleotides are TGTGCCATCAGTGAAGGGGAGGGCTACACCTTC. This encodes CAISEGEGYTF.

Here the CDR3 reads CASSLAPGSDTQYF. The CDR3 DNA reads as TGTGCCAGCAGCTTGGCCCCAGGGTCAGATACGCAGTATTTT. The chain links TRBV5-5 to TRBJ2-3; a weak D match, TRBD1 (5 bases). The CDR3 is 14 residues long. With 0 bases removed from V and 4 bases from J, the gap between germline ends came to 9 bases. CDR1 and CDR2 from the germline V gene are SGHKS and YYEKEE (reference sequence).

The gene calls are TRBV5-1 and TRBJ1-2; D uncertain. This CDR3 region has 14 residues. Germline V gene sequence: CDR1 SGHRS, CDR2 YFSETQ. Trimming removed 1 base from V and 5 bases from J, with 12 bases in between. The CDR3 DNA follows: TGCGCCAGCAGCTTGTCGGCAGGAAGATATGGCTACACCTTC. Amino acid sequence: CASSLSAGRYGYTF.

This chain connects TRBV4-2 to TRBJ2-3, with 12 bases matching TRBD2. CDR3 size: 15 residues. The junction had 5 bases not matched to a gene; V was cut back by 8 bases and J by 2 bases. The germline V gene has CDR1 LGHNA and CDR2 YNFKEQ. The CDR3 region has the DNA TGTGCCAGCGCCGGGACTAGCGGGTTCACAGATACGCAGTATTTT. It is translated as CASAGTSGFTDTQYF.

This clone was seen a handful of times. The chain carries TRBV7-9 and TRBJ1-5; 8 bases fit TRBD1. V gave up 4 bases and J gave up 1 base; unmatched junction bases: 6. The germline V gene encodes CDR1 SEHNR and CDR2 FQNEAQ (reference sequence). This CDR3 is 16 amino acids long. CDR3 sequence reads: CASSSDRDGSNQPQHF. The CDR3 DNA is TGTGCCAGCAGCTCGGACAGGGATGGCAGCAATCAGCCCCAGCATTTT.

The V call is TRBV7-8, the J call TRBJ2-1, with a possible D match to TRBD2 (6 bases). The CDR3 has 16 residues. Trimming left V 0 bases short and J 2 bases short, with 11 bases between. Germline CDR1 SGHVS, CDR2 FQNEAQ. The CDR3 DNA reads as TGTGCCAGCAGCTTAGCGCGGGCGGGAACCTACAATGAGCAGTTCTTC. This translates into CASSLARAGTYNEQFF. The full variable domain, with the rest looked up from reference TRBV7-8 and TRBJ2-1, is GAGVSQSPRYKVAKRGQDVALRCDPISGHVSLFWYQQALGQGPEFLTYFQNEAQLDKSGLPSDRFFAERPEGSVSTLKIQRTQQEDSAVYLCASSLARAGTYNEQFFGPGTRLTVL.

V usage is TRBV4-1 and J usage is TRBJ1-2; TRBD1 agrees at 8 bases. Germline CDR1 and CDR2: MGHRA and YSYEKL. The CDR3 consists of 15 residues. Trimming removed 2 bases from V and 6 bases from J; junction bases left unmatched: 8. Here the CDR3 reads CASSQSWTGKDGYTF. The DNA of the CDR3 is TGCGCCAGCAGCCAATCTTGGACAGGGAAGGATGGCTACACCTTC.

The chain links TRBV5-1 to TRBJ2-2; D is possibly TRBD2 (6 bases). Trimming took off 0 bases at V and 7 bases at J, with 13 bases between the two ends. The V gene's germline CDR1 is SGHRS and CDR2 YFSETQ. The CDR3 contains 15 residues. CDR3 region: CASSLEPGVGGELFF. The CDR3 DNA is TGCGCCAGCAGCTTGGAGCCGGGAGTCGGCGGGGAGCTGTTTTTT.

This chain links TRBV10-3 with TRBJ2-2; D is unclear. CDR1 is ENHRY, CDR2 SYGVKD, per germline. Trimming took 7 bases from V and 3 from J, leaving 12 bases between them. The length of the CDR3 is 14 residues. CDR3 sequence (DNA): TGTGCCATCACGGCGGCCCGAGACACCGGGGAGCTGTTTTTT. Translating it yields CAITAARDTGELFF.

This clone was detected a few times. The rearrangement links TRBV9 to TRBJ2-1, with D hard to call. The CDR3 has 15 residues. The ends were cut back, 1 base at V and 1 base at J, with 9 bases in the middle. In germline, CDR1 is SGDLS, CDR2 YYNGEE. The CDR3 coding sequence is TGTGCCAGCAGCGTACCAGCACAATCCTACAATGAGCAGTTCTTC. Residues: CASSVPAQSYNEQFF.

The rearrangement uses TRBV6-1 and TRBJ2-7, with a tentative D call TRBD1 (6 bases). The ends were cut back, 0 bases at V and 3 bases at J, with 9 bases in the middle. Per the germline V gene, CDR1 is MNHNS and CDR2 is SASEGT. The CDR3 spans 14 residues. The CDR3: CASSEATTGYEQYF. The CDR3 bases are TGTGCCAGCAGTGAAGCGACGACAGGCTACGAGCAGTACTTC.

The chain links TRBV11-3 to TRBJ2-7, with TRBD2 matching over 15 bases. This CDR3 has 16 residues. CDR1 and CDR2 from the germline V gene are SGHNT and YENEEA. Trimming at V came to 2 bases and at J to 4 bases, leaving 3 bases not matched to a gene. CDR3 in DNA: TGTGCCAGCAGCTTAAGGGGACTAGCGGGAGGATACGAGCAGTACTTC. This codes for CASSLRGLAGGYEQYF.

The chain is built from TRBV7-8 and TRBJ1-1; 7 positions match TRBD1. The germline V gene encodes CDR1 SGHVS and CDR2 FQNEAQ. The V segment lost 0 bases and the J segment 0 bases; nucleotides outside the gene matches: 1. There are 15 residues in the CDR3. For the CDR3, the DNA is TGTGCCAGCAGCTTAGCCGGGACAGTGAACACTGAAGCTTTCTTT. Protein sequence: CASSLAGTVNTEAFF.

The gene calls are TRBV7-9 and TRBJ1-1; D is unclear. The CDR3 has 14 residues. V was cut by 0 bases and J by 2 bases, with 7 bases left in between. CDR1 is SEHNR and CDR2 is FQNEAQ in the germline V gene (reference sequence). The CDR3 DNA reads TGTGCCAGCAGCTTAGCAGGGCTCAACACTGAAGCTTTCTTT. Translating gives CASSLAGLNTEAFF.

The chain couples TRBV19 to TRBJ1-5; TRBD1 matches 10 bases. Germline V lookup: CDR1 LNHDA, CDR2 SQIVND (reference sequence). This CDR3 is 14 amino acids long. Trimming at V came to 5 bases and at J to 8 bases, leaving 6 bases not matched to a gene. The CDR3 sequence: CASSVGTGDKPQHF. CDR3 nucleotide sequence: TGTGCCAGTAGTGTAGGGACAGGGGACAAGCCCCAGCATTTT. The whole variable domain, filled in from reference TRBV19 and TRBJ1-5, reads DGGITQSPKYLFRKEGQNVTLSCEQNLNHDAMYWYRQDPGQGLRLIYYSQIVNDFQKGDIAEGYSVSREKKESFPLTVTSAQKNPTAFYLCASSVGTGDKPQHFGDGTRLSIL.

This clone was observed a handful of times. The chain carries TRBV30 and TRBJ2-1; TRBD1 or TRBD2 may be the D gene (5 bases each). The CDR3 has 15 amino acids. V was trimmed by 0 bases and J by 7 bases, leaving 16 bases between them. From germline, CDR1 is GTSNPN and CDR2 SVGIG (reference sequence). CDR3 in amino acids: CAWSVAGTMENEQFF. Written as DNA, the CDR3 is TGTGCCTGGAGTGTGGCCGGGACCATGGAGAATGAGCAGTTCTTC.

The genes are TRBV5-1 and TRBJ1-1, with TRBD1 as a possible D gene (6 bases). CDR1 and CDR2 from the germline V gene are SGHRS and YFSETQ. Trimming stripped 3 bases from V and 6 bases from J, with 15 bases between. The CDR3 has 14 amino acids. CDR3 coding DNA: TGCGCCAGCAGCTACCTAGGGGGGACATCTGAAGCTTTCTTT. Amino acids: CASSYLGGTSEAFF.

In its sample, this clone was seen a few times. The rearrangement uses TRBV7-3 and TRBJ1-5; no clear D gene. The CDR3 loop spans 14 amino acids. The ends were cut back, 0 bases at V and 3 bases at J, with 6 bases in the middle. CDR1 is SGHTA and CDR2 is FQGTGA in the germline V gene. This CDR3 is CASSLTGPNQPQHF. CDR3 DNA sequence: TGTGCCAGCAGCTTAACAGGGCCCAATCAGCCCCAGCATTTT.

In its sample, this clone was seen a few times. Compared with germline, one end of the junction differs, possibly owing to a read error. The rearrangement joins TRBV7-7 to TRBJ2-5; the match to TRBD2 covers 7 bases. This CDR3 has 13 amino acids. Germline CDR1 is SSHAT and CDR2 is FNYEAQ (reference sequence). CDR3 coding DNA: TGTGCTAGCAGCGGACTAGGAGTCGAGACCCAGTACTTC. This gives the protein CASSGLGVETQYF.

The chain joins TRBV9 to TRBJ2-5; maybe TRBD2 (7 bases). CDR3 length equals 15 residues. Between the trimmed V and J ends, which lost 3 bases and 3 bases, there was a span of 15 bases. CDR1 SGDLS and CDR2 YYNGEE come from the germline V gene. The CDR3 protein is CASSALGGAKETQYF. The CDR3 DNA sequence: TGTGCCAGCAGCGCCCTGGGGGGGGCCAAAGAGACCCAGTACTTC.

The V gene is TRBV6-6, the J gene TRBJ1-2; 12 bases align to TRBD1. Per germline, CDR1 MNHNY and CDR2 SVGAGI (reference sequence). CDR3 length equals 14 residues. The junction had 4 bases not matched to a gene; V was cut back by 5 bases and J by 6 bases. The CDR3 DNA reads TGTGCCAGCAGTACCGGGACAGGGGGCGATGGCTACACCTTC. Translation: CASSTGTGGDGYTF.

This chain connects TRBV7-2 to TRBJ2-1; D gene uncertain. Trimming left V 5 bases short and J 5 bases short, with 10 bases between. The V gene's germline CDR1 is SGHTA and CDR2 FQGNSA. CDR3 length: 13 residues. Here the CDR3 DNA reads TGTGCCAGCAGCCTAGGACGAGACAATGAGCAGTTCTTC. Its protein is CASSLGRDNEQFF.